This T cell receptor (beta chain) is from a study of T cells in Graves' hyperthyroidism and ophthalmopathy. This CDR3 region has 16 residues. V shed 4 bases and J 4 bases; nucleotides not matched to a gene: 12. Germline V gives CDR1 MDHEN, CDR2 SYDVKM. It was RNA transcripts that yielded the amplified TCR beta CDR3 regions. First-round RT-PCR targeting the TCR CDR3 was performed with the HTBI primer set. TCRdb ran MiXCR on the multiplex PCR reads and lists one entry per CDR3 protein. The sample contains some 600,000 distinct CDR3 sequences, roughly 14% of which appear only once. A sample of blood taken at first hyperthyroidism diagnosis preceded any ophthalmopathy symptoms. General observations from the study: Most thyroid clonotypes expanded above 0.001 appeared in blood too.

This clonotype came up many times. Its antigen remains unknown. The gene calls are TRBV28 and TRBJ1-2, with 7 bases fitting TRBD1. Material for sequencing was blood. The receptor's source is a woman under 40 with Graves' hyperthyroidism that later progressed to Graves' ophthalmopathy. The CDR3 sequence: CASSSGPTGVGYGYTF. DNA for the CDR3: TGTGCCAGCAGTTCCGGCCCTACAGGGGTGGGCTATGGCTACACCTTC.